This T cell receptor beta chain comes out of a study of blood T cell repertoires in COVID-19. Study summary: Acute and convalescent COVID-19 specimens originated in the United States, Italy and Spain. Nucleic acid was either cDNA or gDNA, and it came from T cells, B-cell-depleted T cells, or PBMCs.

Under the authors' procedure: Estimates of nucleated cell counts were drawn from the amplification of reference gene primers. Data came from immunoSEQ multiplex PCR; TCRdb stores just in-frame clones and leaves some out. V and J calls plus clone size are reproduced from that table; the DNA served to infer D and trimming. The repertoire holds more than 95,000 clones, 85% seen once, with around 4.1% in the top ten. CDR1 is MGHRA and CDR2 is YSYEKL in the germline V gene. Trimming took 1 base from V and 2 from J, leaving 8 bases between them. CDR3 length: 14 residues. The clonotype originates from a man aged 45 to 65 with acute or convalescent COVID-19. V and J are TRBV4-1 and TRBJ2-5; D not resolved. The sample was peripheral blood. CDR3 amino acids: CASSQGSTQETQYF. CDR3 DNA sequence: TGCGCCAGCAGCCAAGGCTCCACACAAGAGACCCAGTACTTC.